This T cell receptor (beta chain) is drawn from a study of graft-versus-host responses after intestinal transplantation. This CDR3 has 15 residues. The germline gives CDR1 SGDLS, CDR2 YYNGEE. V trimming: 4 bases; J trimming: 3 bases; junction bases outside the gene matches: 5. Data came from immunoSEQ multiplex PCR; TCRdb stores just in-frame clones and leaves some out. The table shows 15,000 to 20,000 clones, with about 89% occurring only once. The chain combines TRBV9 with TRBJ2-1; 9 nucleotides line up with TRBD1. Sample: bone marrow, taken 120 to 130 days after intestinal transplantation. The clonotype comes from a human patient who received an intestinal transplant, so some T cells may come from the graft donor. The CDR3 bases are TGTGCCAGCAGCTCCGGGACAGGGATCTACAATGAGCAGTTCTTC. It translates to CASSSGTGIYNEQFF.